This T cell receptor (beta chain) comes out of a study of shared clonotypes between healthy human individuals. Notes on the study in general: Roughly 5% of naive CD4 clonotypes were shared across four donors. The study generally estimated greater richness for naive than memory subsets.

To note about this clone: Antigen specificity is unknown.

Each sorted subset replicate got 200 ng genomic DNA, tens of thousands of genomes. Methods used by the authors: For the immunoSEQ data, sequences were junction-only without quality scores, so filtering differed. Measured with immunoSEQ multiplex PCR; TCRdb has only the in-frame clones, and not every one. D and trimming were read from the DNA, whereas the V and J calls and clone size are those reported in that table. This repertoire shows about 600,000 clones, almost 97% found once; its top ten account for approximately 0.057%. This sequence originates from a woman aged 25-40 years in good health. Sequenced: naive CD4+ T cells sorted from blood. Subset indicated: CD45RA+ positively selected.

This CDR3 is CASSTLGGMNTEAFF. DNA for the CDR3: TGTGCCAGCAGTACCCTCGGGGGAATGAACACTGAAGCTTTCTTT. The chain couples TRBV2 to TRBJ1-1; D perhaps matches TRBD1 (5 bases). This CDR3 contains 15 residues. Trimming removed 5 bases from V and 0 bases from J, with 13 bases in between. From germline, CDR1 is SNHLY and CDR2 FYNNEI.